This paragraph reports one T cell receptor (beta chain). Sequencing used immunoSEQ multiplex PCR; TCRdb keeps in-frame clones, though not all of them. Of about 190,000 clones listed, roughly nine tenths were seen once; the top ten hold under 3.5%. Trimming took off 5 bases at V and 2 bases at J, with 12 bases between the two ends. In germline, CDR1 is WNHNN, CDR2 SYGVQD (reference sequence). The CDR3 has 14 amino acids. These data belong to a study of blood T cell repertoires in COVID-19. Sequencing was carried out using peripheral blood. This clonotype was obtained from a woman in her twenties or thirties with active or convalescent COVID-19. The chain uses TRBV10-1 and TRBJ1-2; tentative D call: TRBD1 (6 bases). DNA for the CDR3: TGCGCCAGCAGTCCTGACAGGTTAAACTATGGCTACACCTTC. Protein: CASSPDRLNYGYTF.